Following are 32 T cell receptor beta chains from one sample sequenced in a study of cytomegalovirus exposure and HLA in healthy donors. The study ran its PCR with 60 Vbeta and 13 Jbeta primers. Method: immunoSEQ multiplex PCR; TCRdb's copy keeps in-frame clones and lacks some. The sample consists of fewer than 110,000 clones, around 72% of them appearing once. Input material: PBMCs. The receptors derive from a woman aged 40 to 50 in good health and CMV-seropositive.

This chain joins TRBV19 and TRBJ1-1, with D perhaps TRBD1 (5 bases). The germline gives CDR1 LNHDA, CDR2 SQIVND (reference sequence). The CDR3 covers 14 residues. V was clipped by 5 bases and J by 1 base, with 11 bases between them. The CDR3 protein is CASSPGRGNTEAFF. The DNA of the CDR3 is TGTGCCAGTAGTCCCGGGAGGGGGAACACTGAAGCTTTCTTT.

The J gene is TRBJ1-6, the V gene TRBV19, with no clear D. Deletions cut 5 bases from V and 10 bases from J, with 12 bases between. CDR3 length equals 13 residues. Germline V CDR1 and CDR2: LNHDA, SQIVND (reference sequence). The CDR3 sequence: CASSAQTGSPLHF. CDR3 sequence (DNA): TGTGCCAGTAGTGCCCAGACTGGGTCACCCCTCCACTTT.

This chain joins TRBV29-1 and TRBJ1-1; D gene uncertain. This CDR3 region has 12 residues. V lost 4 bases, J lost 7 bases, and 13 bases lay in between. Per the germline V gene, CDR1 is SQVTM and CDR2 is ANQGSEA. CDR3 region: CSVVKSGDEAFF. The CDR3 DNA follows: TGCAGCGTTGTAAAATCGGGAGATGAAGCTTTCTTT.

This clone has just a few counts. The chain has TRBV29-1 and TRBJ1-2; possibly TRBD1 for D (6 bases). This CDR3 comprises 12 residues. The V end lost 2 bases, the J end lost 6 bases, and 10 bases lay between the germline ends. Looked up from germline, CDR1 is SQVTM and CDR2 is ANQGSEA. The CDR3 DNA reads as TGCAGCGTTGAATCCGGGGGGCATGGCTACACCTTC. It encodes CSVESGGHGYTF. Full variable domain (outside the CDR3, taken from reference TRBV29-1 and TRBJ1-2): SAVISQKPSRDICQRGTSLTIQCQVDSQVTMMFWYRQQPGQSLTLIATANQGSEATYESGFVIDKFPISRPNLTFSTLTVSNMSPEDSSIYLCSVESGGHGYTFGSGTRLTVV.

The chain employs TRBV29-1 and TRBJ2-1; 16 nucleotides line up with TRBD2. The CDR3 is 15 amino acids. CDR1 is SQVTM, CDR2 ANQGSEA, per germline. V shed 6 bases, J shed 7 bases, and the junction held 6 bases outside the gene matches. For the CDR3, the DNA is TGCAGCGTACCGGGACTAGCGGGGGGGCGGAATGAGCAGTTCTTC. Protein sequence: CSVPGLAGGRNEQFF.

This clone occurred a few times. The V call is TRBV2, the J call TRBJ2-7, with no clear D. The germline CDR1 and CDR2 sequences are SNHLY and FYNNEI. The CDR3 sequence is 12 residues long. The V end was cut by 8 bases, the J end by 0 bases, with 8 bases between. CDR3 protein: CASARSSYEQYF. CDR3 sequence (DNA): TGTGCCAGCGCTAGGTCCTCCTACGAGCAGTACTTC.

This clone was found once. This chain uses TRBV5-4 with TRBJ1-2; D uncertain. V was trimmed by 1 base and J by 5 bases, leaving 15 bases between them. The germline gives CDR1 SGHNT, CDR2 YYREEE (reference sequence). This CDR3 region has 15 residues. The CDR3 region has the DNA TGTGCCAGCAGCTTGCCTAGGACTGAATTTTATGGCTACACCTTC. Its translation: CASSLPRTEFYGYTF.

The chain is built from TRBV5-1 and TRBJ2-3, with 13 positions matching TRBD2. Germline assignment: CDR1 SGHRS and CDR2 YFSETQ. J gave up 5 bases and V 4 bases, and 10 bases lay outside the gene matches. The CDR3 extends over 17 amino acids. In DNA, the CDR3 is TGCGCCAGCAGCGCCTCACTAGCGGGGGGGCGGGGAGATACGCAGTATTTT. It codes for CASSASLAGGRGDTQYF.

This chain joins TRBV4-3 and TRBJ1-2, with 8 bases identical to TRBD1. The length of the CDR3 is 16 residues. With 0 bases clipped from V and 5 bases from J, the junction kept 8 bases outside the gene matches. CDR1 and CDR2 (germline): LGHNA, YSLEER. The CDR3 DNA sequence: TGCGCCAGCAGCCAAGATAGGACAGGGTTTCGGTATGGCTACACCTTC. This gives the protein CASSQDRTGFRYGYTF.

The chain employs TRBV10-1 and TRBJ2-3; 8 nucleotides match TRBD2. CDR1 is WNHNN, CDR2 SYGVQD, per germline (reference sequence). V shed 6 bases and J 7 bases; nucleotides not matched to a gene: 18. This CDR3 spans 17 amino acids. This CDR3 is CASSGGLIRGGQHTQYF. CDR3 DNA sequence: TGCGCCAGCAGCGGCGGCCTGATACGGGGGGGCCAACATACGCAGTATTTT.

This rearrangement joins TRBV19 to TRBJ1-1, with D uncertain. The ends were cut back, 9 bases at V and 4 bases at J, with 15 bases in the middle. Germline CDR1 reads LNHDA; CDR2 reads SQIVND (reference sequence). This CDR3 region has 13 residues. CDR3 region: CASNKREGTEAFF. The CDR3 nucleotides are TGTGCCAGCAACAAGAGGGAGGGCACTGAAGCTTTCTTT. Filled out from reference TRBV19 and TRBJ1-1, the complete variable domain reads DGGITQSPKYLFRKEGQNVTLSCEQNLNHDAMYWYRQDPGQGLRLIYYSQIVNDFQKGDIAEGYSVSREKKESFPLTVTSAQKNPTAFYLCASNKREGTEAFFGQGTRLTVV.

This clone came up a few times. This rearrangement joins TRBV27 to TRBJ2-7; 8 nucleotides align to TRBD1. CDR1 and CDR2 (germline): MNHEY, SMNVEV (reference sequence). V lost 0 bases to trimming and J lost 0 bases; unmatched junction nucleotides: 7. The CDR3 loop spans 17 amino acids. CDR3 loop: CASSLSSGTGNSYEQYF. CDR3 bases: TGTGCCAGCAGTTTATCGTCGGGGACAGGCAACTCCTACGAGCAGTACTTC.

This rearrangement joins TRBV5-1 to TRBJ2-7; 9 nucleotides line up with TRBD1. The CDR3 covers 14 residues. J gave up 4 bases and V 4 bases, and 6 bases lay outside the gene matches. Germline V gene data show CDR1 as SGHRS and CDR2 as YFSETQ. This chain's CDR3 is CASSLGQGSYEQYF. The CDR3, as DNA: TGCGCCAGCAGCCTGGGACAGGGTAGTTACGAGCAGTACTTC.

This chain connects TRBV27 to TRBJ2-1, with 8 nucleotides matching TRBD2. The CDR3 covers 16 residues. The junction had 8 bases not matched to a gene; V was cut back by 5 bases and J by 2 bases. Germline loops: CDR1 MNHEY, CDR2 SMNVEV (reference sequence). The CDR3 here is CASSQRGGLTYNEQFF. For the CDR3, the DNA is TGTGCCAGCAGTCAACGGGGGGGCCTCACCTACAATGAGCAGTTCTTC.

J is TRBJ2-1 and V is TRBV10-3, with D possibly TRBD2 on 5 matching bases. CDR1 is ENHRY, CDR2 SYGVKD, per germline. Trimming left V 0 bases short and J 7 bases short, with 7 bases between. The CDR3 totals 13 residues. The CDR3 DNA follows: TGTGCCATCAGTGAGTCGAGGGAAAATGAGCAGTTCTTC. This sequence encodes CAISESRENEQFF.

V usage is TRBV18 and J usage is TRBJ1-3; 8 bases match TRBD1. J gave up 4 bases and V 5 bases, and 4 bases lay outside the gene matches. This CDR3 contains 14 residues. Germline V gene lookup returns CDR1 KGHSH and CDR2 LQKENI. CDR3 sequence (DNA): TGTGCCAGCTCATTGGGGACAGGAGGAAACACCATATATTTT. Translation gives CASSLGTGGNTIYF.

The chain recombines TRBV4-1 with TRBJ2-1, with D possibly TRBD2 on 6 matching bases. CDR1 is MGHRA, CDR2 YSYEKL, per germline. CDR3 length equals 14 residues. Trimming shortened V by 1 base and J by 2 bases, and 6 bases separated the two germline ends. The CDR3 reads CASSQGGTYNEQFF. The CDR3 DNA is TGCGCCAGCAGCCAAGGCGGGACCTACAATGAGCAGTTCTTC.

This sequence joins TRBV9 and TRBJ2-5; D is possibly TRBD2 (5 bases). The CDR3 has 13 amino acids. Germline V gene data show CDR1 as SGDLS and CDR2 as YYNGEE. V was trimmed by 4 bases and J by 5 bases, leaving 12 bases between them. CDR3 nucleotides: TGTGCCAGCAGCCCGGGAATAGGGGAGACCCAGTACTTC. Its translation: CASSPGIGETQYF.

The chain employs TRBV27 and TRBJ2-3; perhaps TRBD1 as D (5 bases). Deletions cut 5 bases from V and 0 bases from J, with 15 bases between. Germline V gene data show CDR1 as MNHEY and CDR2 as SMNVEV (reference sequence). The CDR3 covers 16 residues. The CDR3 coding sequence is TGTGCCAGCAGTCCGTCGCAGGGAATTAGCACAGATACGCAGTATTTT. Protein: CASSPSQGISTDTQYF.

The chain employs TRBV7-3 and TRBJ1-1, with 8 bases fitting TRBD1. CDR1 is SGHTA and CDR2 is FQGTGA in the germline V gene. V lost 6 bases to trimming and J lost 1 base; unmatched junction nucleotides: 1. The CDR3 is 13 residues long. CDR3 protein: CASRQGANTEAFF. The CDR3 coding sequence is TGTGCCAGCAGGCAGGGGGCGAACACTGAAGCTTTCTTT.

The chain combines TRBV7-8 with TRBJ1-5; D is ambiguous. V lost 1 base and J 3 bases, leaving 13 bases between the germline ends. CDR1 and CDR2 (germline): SGHVS, FQNEAQ. This CDR3 has 16 amino acids. The CDR3 is CASSLVGRHSNQPQHF. The CDR3, as DNA: TGTGCCAGCAGCTTAGTAGGGAGGCACTCCAATCAGCCCCAGCATTTT.

This clone was seen more than once but under ten times. This sequence joins TRBV27 and TRBJ1-6; 8 bases map to TRBD1. Germline CDR1 MNHEY, CDR2 SMNVEV (reference sequence). J lost 9 bases, V lost 3 bases, and 7 bases had no gene match. This CDR3 has 15 amino acids. The CDR3 DNA reads TGTGCCAGCAGTTTCCGAGGGACAGGTCTTTCACCCCTCCACTTT. Encoded protein: CASSFRGTGLSPLHF.

The rearrangement joins TRBV6-6 to TRBJ1-5, with a tentative D call TRBD1 (5 bases). Germline V lookup: CDR1 MNHNY, CDR2 SVGAGI (reference sequence). The ends were cut back, 6 bases at V and 0 bases at J, with 9 bases in the middle. This CDR3 spans 14 amino acids. The CDR3 region is CASRMTVSNQPQHF. The CDR3 DNA reads TGTGCCAGCAGGATGACAGTTAGCAATCAGCCCCAGCATTTT.

The rearrangement joins TRBV15 to TRBJ1-5, with a possible D match to TRBD1 (5 bases). The V end was cut by 0 bases, the J end by 0 bases, with 12 bases between. Per the germline V gene, CDR1 is LNHNV and CDR2 is YYDKDF (reference sequence). The CDR3 runs 17 residues. CDR3 amino acids: CATSRDRAGNSNQPQHF. In DNA, the CDR3 is TGTGCCACCAGCAGAGATCGGGCAGGGAATAGCAATCAGCCCCAGCATTTT.

The chain couples TRBV11-2 to TRBJ2-7; 10 bases fit TRBD1. The V and J ends lost 5 bases and 1 base, in that order; junction bases with no gene match: 8. Germline V gene data show CDR1 as SGHAT and CDR2 as FQNNGV. This CDR3 has 16 residues. The DNA for the CDR3 is TGTGCCAGCAGCCTACACCGGGACAGGGGTTCCTACGAGCAGTACTTC. It is translated as CASSLHRDRGSYEQYF.

The chain employs TRBV6-1 and TRBJ1-2; D perhaps matches TRBD1 (5 bases). The CDR3 consists of 14 residues. Germline CDR1 and CDR2: MNHNS and SASEGT. The ends were cut back, 0 bases at V and 3 bases at J, with 8 bases in the middle. CDR3 region: CASSEAGGDYGYTF. For the CDR3, the DNA is TGTGCCAGCAGTGAAGCGGGGGGGGACTATGGCTACACCTTC.

This clone turned up a few times. The V call is TRBV9, the J call TRBJ2-5, with a tentative D call TRBD2 (6 bases). V lost 1 base to trimming and J lost 4 bases, with 14 bases between them. Germline V gene data show CDR1 as SGDLS and CDR2 as YYNGEE. There are 15 residues in the CDR3. The CDR3 DNA sequence: TGTGCCAGCAGCGTATCCGGGGGATACTCAGAGACCCAGTACTTC. It is translated as CASSVSGGYSETQYF.

V gene TRBV6-6 combines with J gene TRBJ2-6, with TRBD1 as a possible D gene (6 bases). CDR3 length equals 16 residues. Trimming took 6 bases from V and 0 from J, leaving 12 bases between them. Germline values: CDR1 MNHNY, CDR2 SVGAGI (reference sequence). CDR3 amino acids: CASRLDRSSGANVLTF. The CDR3 DNA follows: TGTGCCAGCAGACTGGACAGAAGCTCTGGGGCCAACGTCCTGACTTTC.

The chain uses TRBV5-1 and TRBJ2-3; TRBD2 matches 9 bases. The CDR3 loop spans 16 amino acids. Per germline, CDR1 SGHRS and CDR2 YFSETQ. J gave up 2 bases and V 2 bases, and 6 bases lay outside the gene matches. The chain's CDR3 is CASSFGRGGNTDTQYF. CDR3 DNA sequence: TGCGCCAGCAGCTTCGGGCGGGGGGGCAACACAGATACGCAGTATTTT.

The gene calls are TRBV9 and TRBJ1-2; TRBD1 matches 10 bases. Looked up from germline, CDR1 is SGDLS and CDR2 is YYNGEE. With V trimmed by 3 bases and J by 2 bases, 1 base remained unmatched. The CDR3 is made up of 14 amino acids. CDR3 nucleotides: TGTGCCAGCAGCGCGGGACAGGGGAACTATGGCTACACCTTC. It encodes CASSAGQGNYGYTF. Variable domain in full (rest from reference TRBV9 and TRBJ1-2): DSGVTQTPKHLITATGQRVTLRCSPRSGDLSVYWYQQSLDQGLQFLIQYYNGEERAKGNILERFSAQQFPDLHSELNLSSLELGDSALYFCASSAGQGNYGYTFGSGTRLTVV.

The chain carries TRBV11-3 and TRBJ1-1; D remains unclear. This CDR3 spans 14 amino acids. With 1 base removed from V and 6 bases from J, the gap between germline ends came to 12 bases. Germline values: CDR1 SGHNT, CDR2 YENEEA. The CDR3 nucleotides read TGTGCCAGCAGCTTAGTGCCAGTTGGTCCTGAAGCTTTCTTT. It specifies CASSLVPVGPEAFF.

This sequence joins TRBV25-1 and TRBJ2-4, with D perhaps TRBD1 (6 bases). The germline CDR1 and CDR2 sequences are MGHDK and SYGVNS. There are 16 residues in the CDR3. The V end was cut by 5 bases, the J end by 0 bases, with 14 bases between. The CDR3 nucleotides read TGTGCCAGCAGTCCGGTGGGGGCTTCAGCCAAAAACATTCAGTACTTC. This translates into CASSPVGASAKNIQYF.